Each of the 2 T cell receptor beta chains below was sequenced from the same sample in a study of cytomegalovirus exposure and HLA in healthy donors. Researchers ran the PCR with 60 Vbeta and 13 Jbeta primers. Sequencing used immunoSEQ multiplex PCR; TCRdb keeps in-frame clones, though not all of them. The data show 180,000 or so clones, about four fifths seen once. Sequencing used PBMCs. All receptors derive from a man aged 35 to 55 in good health and CMV-seronegative.

The CDR3 sequence is CASSLVRGVHGYTF. Here the CDR3 DNA reads TGTGCCAGCAGCTTAGTCCGCGGGGTTCATGGCTACACCTTC. The rearrangement links TRBV5-4 to TRBJ1-2; D ambiguous. The germline V and J ends were trimmed by 2 bases and 6 bases, with 14 bases remaining between them. CDR3 length: 14 residues. From germline, CDR1 is SGHNT and CDR2 YYREEE (reference sequence).

V gene TRBV6-7 combines with J gene TRBJ1-1; a weak D match, TRBD1 (5 bases). TRBV6-7 qualifies as an ORF whose function is uncertain. The CDR3 has 15 amino acids. V was trimmed by 3 bases and J by 0 bases, leaving 11 bases between them. Here the CDR3 reads CASSYVGGMNTEAFF. CDR3 DNA: TGTGCCAGCAGTTATGTCGGGGGGATGAACACTGAAGCTTTCTTT.